These 7 T cell receptor beta chains came from one sample sequenced in a study of shared clonotypes between healthy human individuals (dated by TCRdb to 2020 to 2021). Receptors were amplified or captured by the immunoSEQ multiplex PCR assay. TCRdb limited this immuneACCESS table to in-frame rearrangements with V and J called. A share of clones is missing; checked studies link under half to unresolved V genes, and the rest is unexplained. Recorded for this sample are 2,500,000 or so clones; roughly 90% of them occurred a single time. More than 0.35% of the sample is taken by the ten largest. Sequencing was carried out using naive CD4+ T cells from PBMCs. Taken with the paper, the label for cell subset or site translates to: CD45RA+ positively selected. The receptors were gathered from a man younger than 35 in good health. Some clones in this sample may be carry-over from other donors' samples.

The genes are TRBV4-1 and TRBJ1-5; 9 nucleotides match TRBD1. Germline trimming cut 1 base from V and 1 base from J; bases unmatched to any gene: 20. Germline V CDR1 and CDR2: MGHRA, YSYEKL. The CDR3 has 22 amino acids. The CDR3 loop reads CASSQGMRGGTGKRGSNQPQHF. As DNA, the CDR3 is TGCGCCAGCAGCCAAGGAATGAGAGGAGGGACAGGGAAACGGGGGAGCAATCAGCCCCAGCATTTT.

The V gene is TRBV4-1, the J gene TRBJ1-5; D is undetermined. The V end lost 0 bases, the J end lost 2 bases, and 11 bases lay between the germline ends. CDR1 MGHRA and CDR2 YSYEKL come from the germline V gene. This CDR3 spans 16 amino acids. This chain's CDR3 is CASSQEDYWGNQPQHF. The DNA for the CDR3 is TGCGCCAGCAGCCAAGAAGACTATTGGGGCAATCAGCCCCAGCATTTT.

The J gene is TRBJ2-3, the V gene TRBV5-4, with 7 bases matching TRBD1. Germline values: CDR1 SGHNT, CDR2 YYREEE (reference sequence). This CDR3 is 15 amino acids long. The ends lost 4 bases at V and 1 base at J; junction bases unmatched: 6. The CDR3 nucleotides are TGTGCCAGCAGCAGAGGGGGCGAGGGCACAGATACGCAGTATTTT. As protein: CASSRGGEGTDTQYF.

The genes are TRBV5-1 and TRBJ2-1, with 8 positions matching TRBD2. The V gene's germline CDR1 is SGHRS and CDR2 YFSETQ. Trimming cost V 0 bases and J 5 bases; bases outside gene matches: 7. The length of the CDR3 is 16 residues. The CDR3 protein is CASSLVAGGLNNEQFF. The DNA for the CDR3 is TGCGCCAGCAGCTTGGTGGCGGGGGGCCTTAACAATGAGCAGTTCTTC. The full variable domain, in which reference TRBV5-1 and TRBJ2-1 provide the parts outside the CDR3, is KAGVTQTPRYLIKTRGQQVTLSCSPISGHRSVSWYQQTPGQGLQFLFEYFSETQRNKGNFPGRFSGRQFSNSRSEMNVSTLELGDSALYLCASSLVAGGLNNEQFFGPGTRLTVL.

J is TRBJ2-2 and V is TRBV4-3; TRBD1 is a possible D gene (6 bases). V was clipped by 3 bases and J by 7 bases, with 9 bases between them. The CDR3 is 13 amino acids. Germline-derived CDR1 and CDR2 are LGHNA and YSLEER. The CDR3 region is CASSHSGDGELFF. The CDR3 coding sequence is TGCGCCAGCAGCCACTCAGGGGACGGGGAGCTGTTTTTT.

The CDR3 protein is CASSLGGRIHYGYTF. DNA of the CDR3: TGTGCCAGCAGTTTAGGGGGGCGCATACACTATGGCTACACCTTC. This sequence joins TRBV28 and TRBJ1-2; tentative D call: TRBD1 (6 bases). Germline V gene lookup returns CDR1 MDHEN and CDR2 SYDVKM. The CDR3 sequence is 15 residues long. V gave up 2 bases and J gave up 3 bases, with 13 bases separating them.

This clone was picked up a small number of times. J is TRBJ1-2 and V is TRBV18, with 8 bases fitting TRBD1. CDR1 and CDR2 from the germline V gene are KGHSH and LQKENI. The CDR3 sequence is 15 residues long. V was clipped by 10 bases and J by 5 bases; unmatched bases: 15. The CDR3 sequence: CATDERDRGGYGYTF. Written as DNA, the CDR3 is TGTGCCACCGACGAAAGAGACAGGGGAGGGTATGGCTACACCTTC. Using reference TRBV18 and TRBJ1-2 for the parts outside the CDR3, the full variable domain is NAGVMQNPRHLVRRRGQEARLRCSPMKGHSHVYWYRQLPEEGLKFMVYLQKENIIDESGMPKERFSAEFPKEGPSILRIQQVVRGDSAAYFCATDERDRGGYGYTFGSGTRLTVV.